The T cell receptor (beta chain) described here comes from a study of OX40 agonist ivuxolimab in advanced cancers. Study context: The dose-escalation cohort was just under 85% male, with a mean age of approximately 61 years, ranging roughly 20 to 90. Broader study findings: Low normalized T-cell clonal expansion was also seen in some nonresponders. Circulating CD4+ and CD8+ T cells showed clonal expansion by week 6 at 0.1 to 3.0 mg/kg.

Method: immunoSEQ multiplex PCR; TCRdb's copy keeps in-frame clones and lacks some. The sample records about 79,000 clones, over 75% being singletons. J gave up 3 bases and V 4 bases, and 6 bases lay outside the gene matches. Germline lookup yields CDR1 SGHTS and CDR2 YDEGEE. This CDR3 has 16 residues. As to this clone: Its antigen is currently unknown.

The sample in question was CD4+ or CD8+ T cells sorted from blood, obtained in a trial of the OX40 agonist ivuxolimab. The sequence was obtained from an adult with an advanced solid tumor such as melanoma, head and neck, liver or kidney cancer. The chain couples TRBV5-8 to TRBJ2-1, with 11 bases fitting TRBD2. This CDR3 reads CASSVGTSGGYNEQFF. CDR3 coding DNA: TGTGCCAGCAGCGTCGGAACTAGCGGGGGCTACAATGAGCAGTTCTTC.